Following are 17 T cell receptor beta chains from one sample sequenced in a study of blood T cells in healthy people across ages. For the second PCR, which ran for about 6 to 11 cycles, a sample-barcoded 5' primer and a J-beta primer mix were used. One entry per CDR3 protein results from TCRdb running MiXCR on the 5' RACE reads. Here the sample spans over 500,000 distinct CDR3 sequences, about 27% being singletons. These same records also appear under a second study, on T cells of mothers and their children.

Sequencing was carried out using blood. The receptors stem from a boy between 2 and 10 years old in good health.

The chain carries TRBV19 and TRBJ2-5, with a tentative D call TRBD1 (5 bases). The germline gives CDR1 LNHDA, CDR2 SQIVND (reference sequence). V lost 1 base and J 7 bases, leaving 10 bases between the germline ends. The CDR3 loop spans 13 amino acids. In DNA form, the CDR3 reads TGTGCCAGTAGTATAGGGCTTCAGGGGACCCAGTACTTC. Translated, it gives CASSIGLQGTQYF.

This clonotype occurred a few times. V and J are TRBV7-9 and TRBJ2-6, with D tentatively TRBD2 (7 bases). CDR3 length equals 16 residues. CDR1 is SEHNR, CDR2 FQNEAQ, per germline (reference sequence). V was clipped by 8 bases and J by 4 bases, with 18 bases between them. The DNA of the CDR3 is TGTGCCAGCCCTAAAAGGGGGGGAGCCGGGGCCAACGTCCTGACTTTC. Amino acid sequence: CASPKRGGAGANVLTF.

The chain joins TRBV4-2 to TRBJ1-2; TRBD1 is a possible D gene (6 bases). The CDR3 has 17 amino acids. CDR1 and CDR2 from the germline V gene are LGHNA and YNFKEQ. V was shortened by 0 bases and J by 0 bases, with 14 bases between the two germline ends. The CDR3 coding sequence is TGTGCCAGCAGCCAAGATCCCGACAGGCCAGCTAACTATGGCTACACCTTC. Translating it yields CASSQDPDRPANYGYTF.

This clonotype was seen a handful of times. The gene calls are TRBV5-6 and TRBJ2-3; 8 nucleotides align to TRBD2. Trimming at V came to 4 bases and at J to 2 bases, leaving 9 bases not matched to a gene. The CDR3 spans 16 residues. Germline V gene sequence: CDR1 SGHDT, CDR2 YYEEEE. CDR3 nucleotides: TGTGCCAGCAGCAGTGGAACGGGAGGGCCCACAGATACGCAGTATTTT. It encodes CASSSGTGGPTDTQYF.

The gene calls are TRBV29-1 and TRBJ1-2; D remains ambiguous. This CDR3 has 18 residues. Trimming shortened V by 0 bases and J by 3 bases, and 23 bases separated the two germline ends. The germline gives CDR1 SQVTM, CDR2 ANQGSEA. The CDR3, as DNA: TGCAGCGTTGAAGATCAGGATTTCGCCCGGATTTTTCACTATGGCTACACCTTC. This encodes CSVEDQDFARIFHYGYTF.

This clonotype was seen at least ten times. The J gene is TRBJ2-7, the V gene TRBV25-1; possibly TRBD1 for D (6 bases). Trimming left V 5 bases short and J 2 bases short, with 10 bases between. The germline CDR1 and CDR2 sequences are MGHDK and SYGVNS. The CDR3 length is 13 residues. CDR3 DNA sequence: TGTGCCAGCAGTATGGGGGCGACCTACGAGCAGTACTTC. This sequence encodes CASSMGATYEQYF.

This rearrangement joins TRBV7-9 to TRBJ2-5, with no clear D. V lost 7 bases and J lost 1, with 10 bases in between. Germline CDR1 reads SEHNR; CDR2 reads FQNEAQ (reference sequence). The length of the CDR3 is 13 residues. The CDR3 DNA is TGTGCCAGCATCTTGGGGTTCCAAGAGACCCAGTACTTC. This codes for CASILGFQETQYF.

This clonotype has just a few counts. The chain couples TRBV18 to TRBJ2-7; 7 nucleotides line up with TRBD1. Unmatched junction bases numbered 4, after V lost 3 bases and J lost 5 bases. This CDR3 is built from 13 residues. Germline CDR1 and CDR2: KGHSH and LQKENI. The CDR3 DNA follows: TGTGCCAGCTCACCGTCGACAGGGAACGAGCAGTACTTC. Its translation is CASSPSTGNEQYF.

The CDR3 coding sequence is TGTGCCAGTAGTGCCGGACTAGCGGGAGGCTACGAGCAGTACTTC. Translated, it gives CASSAGLAGGYEQYF. The gene calls are TRBV19 and TRBJ2-7, with TRBD2 matching 14 bases. The germline gives CDR1 LNHDA, CDR2 SQIVND (reference sequence). CDR3 length: 15 amino acids. V dropped 5 bases and J dropped 3; count of bases not matched to a gene: 3.

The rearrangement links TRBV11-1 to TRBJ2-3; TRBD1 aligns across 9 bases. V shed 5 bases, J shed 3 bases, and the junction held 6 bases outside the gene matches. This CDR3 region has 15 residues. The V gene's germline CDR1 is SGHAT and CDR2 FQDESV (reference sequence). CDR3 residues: CASSPGTGFTDTQYF. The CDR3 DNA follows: TGTGCCAGCAGCCCCGGGACAGGGTTTACAGATACGCAGTATTTT.

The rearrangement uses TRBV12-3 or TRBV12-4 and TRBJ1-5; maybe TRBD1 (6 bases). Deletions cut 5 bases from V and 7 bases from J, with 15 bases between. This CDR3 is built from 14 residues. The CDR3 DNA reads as TGTGCCAGCAGTCCGGGACACCGTGCGCAGCCCCAGCATTTT. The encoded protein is CASSPGHRAQPQHF.

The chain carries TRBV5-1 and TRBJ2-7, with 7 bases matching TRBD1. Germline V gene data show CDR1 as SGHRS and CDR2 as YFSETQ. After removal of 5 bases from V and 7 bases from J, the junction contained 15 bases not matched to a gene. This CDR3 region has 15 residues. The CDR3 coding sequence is TGCGCCAGCAGATGGGATGCAGGGGGAATGGGGGAGCAGTACTTC. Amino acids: CASRWDAGGMGEQYF.

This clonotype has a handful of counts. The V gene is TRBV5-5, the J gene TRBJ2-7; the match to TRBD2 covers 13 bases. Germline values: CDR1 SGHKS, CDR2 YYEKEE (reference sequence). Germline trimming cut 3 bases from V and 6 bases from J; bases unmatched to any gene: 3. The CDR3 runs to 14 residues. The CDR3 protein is CASSWGLAGSEQYF. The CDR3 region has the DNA TGTGCCAGCAGCTGGGGACTAGCGGGGTCCGAGCAGTACTTC.

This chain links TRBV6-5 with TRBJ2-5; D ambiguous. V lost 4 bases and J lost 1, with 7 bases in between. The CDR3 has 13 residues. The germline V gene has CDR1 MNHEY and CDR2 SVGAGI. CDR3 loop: CASSWLSQETQYF. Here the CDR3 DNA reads TGTGCCAGCAGTTGGCTCAGCCAAGAGACCCAGTACTTC.

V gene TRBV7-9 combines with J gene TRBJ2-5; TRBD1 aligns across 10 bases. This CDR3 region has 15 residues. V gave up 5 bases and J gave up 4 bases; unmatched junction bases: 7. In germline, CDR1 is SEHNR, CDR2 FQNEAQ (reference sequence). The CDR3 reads CASSPTGGLGETQYF. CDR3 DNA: TGTGCCAGCAGCCCGACAGGGGGCCTGGGAGAGACCCAGTACTTC.

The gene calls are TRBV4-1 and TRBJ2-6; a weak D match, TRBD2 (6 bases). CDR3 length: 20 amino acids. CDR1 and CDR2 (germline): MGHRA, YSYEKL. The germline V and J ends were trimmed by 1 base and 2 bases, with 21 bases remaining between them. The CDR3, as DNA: TGCGCCAGCAGCCAAGCCTTTCGGGGAGGTTTGATCGCTGGGGCCAACGTCCTGACTTTC. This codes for CASSQAFRGGLIAGANVLTF.

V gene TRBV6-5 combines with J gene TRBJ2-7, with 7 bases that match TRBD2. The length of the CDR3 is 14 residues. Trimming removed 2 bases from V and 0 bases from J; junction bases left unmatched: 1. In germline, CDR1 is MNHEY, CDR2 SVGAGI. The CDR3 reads CASSYAGASYEQYF. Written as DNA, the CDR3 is TGTGCCAGCAGTTACGCGGGAGCCTCCTACGAGCAGTACTTC.